These T cell receptor beta chains were read from a single sample in a study of beta chain features in type 1 diabetes. Assay used: immunoSEQ multiplex PCR; TCRdb lists only in-frame clones, some missing. The sample holds just under 150,000 clones, about 9.4% seen once. The sequencing sample was made of naive CD4+ T cells from blood. These TCRs come from a man younger than 30 in good health. CDR3s leave out the opening cysteine and the closing phenylalanine or tryptophan. Each record gives: CDR3 length, clone size, V gene, CDR3 protein. Where a row states a size, it is once, few, many or the class of an expanded clone; other rows omit it.

CDR3 length: 12
clone size: few
V gene: TRBV6-5
CDR3 protein: ASSYSTGQRGYT

CDR3 length: 12
clone size: NA
V gene: TRBV7-8
CDR3 protein: ASSRSVPMNLYT

CDR3 length: 13
clone size: few
V gene: TRBV6-5
CDR3 protein: ASRDSTGGASPLH

CDR3 length: 12
clone size: few
V gene: TRBV5-1
CDR3 protein: ASSQQGGDTEAF

CDR3 length: 12
clone size: NA
V gene: TRBV9
CDR3 protein: ASSDLSSTDTQY

CDR3 length: 11
clone size: few
V gene: TRBV5-6
CDR3 protein: ASSRQDRAGYT

CDR3 length: 15
clone size: NA
V gene: TRBV15
CDR3 protein: ATSRDPGQGAGQPQH

CDR3 length: 11
clone size: NA
V gene: TRBV6-5
CDR3 protein: ASSYSREQPQH

CDR3 length: 13
clone size: NA
V gene: TRBV28
CDR3 protein: ASSVKTGATDTQY

CDR3 length: 12
clone size: NA
V gene: TRBV28
CDR3 protein: ASKGLAHNEKLF

CDR3 length: 12
clone size: few
V gene: TRBV7-2
CDR3 protein: ASSRDNLNTEAF

CDR3 length: 13
clone size: NA
V gene: TRBV6-5
CDR3 protein: ASSYGQGSGNTIY

CDR3 length: 14
clone size: NA
V gene: TRBV7-2
CDR3 protein: ASRQNPLSSGEEQF

CDR3 length: 10
clone size: NA
V gene: TRBV4-2
CDR3 protein: ASSQRTDTQY

CDR3 length: 12
clone size: few
V gene: TRBV7-2
CDR3 protein: ASSPRGGNQPQH

CDR3 length: 17
clone size: few
V gene: TRBV11-2
CDR3 protein: ASSLRTGGEKLMNTEAF

CDR3 length: 12
clone size: NA
V gene: TRBV5-1
CDR3 protein: ASSGDRTNEKLF

CDR3 length: 9
clone size: few
V gene: TRBV7-2
CDR3 protein: ASSETQSQY

CDR3 length: 12
clone size: few
V gene: TRBV29-1
CDR3 protein: RWTGTKGANVLT

CDR3 length: 11
clone size: many
V gene: TRBV28
CDR3 protein: ASSPSHLNTQY

CDR3 length: 12
clone size: NA
V gene: TRBV6-1
CDR3 protein: ASRTGQATYEQY

CDR3 length: 12
clone size: NA
V gene: TRBV19
CDR3 protein: ASRVRDRGDVLT

CDR3 length: 10
clone size: NA
V gene: TRBV28
CDR3 protein: ASSPGNEKLF

CDR3 length: 15
clone size: NA
V gene: TRBV19
CDR3 protein: ASSITGTSGGANEQF

CDR3 length: 14
clone size: few
V gene: TRBV4-2
CDR3 protein: ASSHGYRTENSPLH

CDR3 length: 13
clone size: few
V gene: TRBV7-9
CDR3 protein: ASSFPLTSGNTIY

CDR3 length: 10
clone size: NA
V gene: TRBV7-9
CDR3 protein: ASSSGLHEQF

CDR3 length: 12
clone size: NA
V gene: TRBV7-2
CDR3 protein: ASSLASGQETQY

CDR3 length: 13
clone size: few
V gene: TRBV4-3
CDR3 protein: ASSQRDLNSYEQY

CDR3 length: 12
clone size: many
V gene: TRBV6-6
CDR3 protein: ASVAGSGNQPQH

CDR3 length: 12
clone size: few
V gene: TRBV7-7
CDR3 protein: ASSPRFSTGELF

CDR3 length: 14
clone size: many
V gene: TRBV7-9
CDR3 protein: ASSPRGTERTGELF

CDR3 length: 12
clone size: NA
V gene: TRBV28
CDR3 protein: ASSLYSGIYEQY